The 2 T cell receptor beta chains listed next were all sequenced from one sample in a study of blood T cell repertoires in COVID-19. TCRdb keeps only in-frame clones here, not all; method: immunoSEQ multiplex PCR. The table has 150,000 to 200,000 clones, 80% to 90% seen once. Sequencing used peripheral blood. Source of these receptors: a man in his fifties or sixties with acute or convalescent COVID-19.

This chain uses TRBV5-1 with TRBJ1-2; 8 bases are a match to TRBD1. V trimming: 8 bases; J trimming: 1 base; junction bases outside the gene matches: 10. The CDR3 runs 15 residues. From germline, CDR1 is SGHRS and CDR2 YFSETQ. The CDR3 is CASWTGSHLNYGYTF. The CDR3 DNA follows: TGCGCCAGTTGGACAGGGTCCCACCTTAACTATGGCTACACCTTC.

V gene TRBV5-5 combines with J gene TRBJ2-3; TRBD2 might be the D (7 bases). CDR3 length equals 14 residues. Trimming removed 0 bases from V and 4 bases from J, with 9 bases in between. The germline CDR1 and CDR2 sequences are SGHKS and YYEKEE (reference sequence). The CDR3 sequence: CASSLGGGSDTQYF. CDR3 sequence (DNA): TGTGCCAGCAGCTTGGGCGGGGGCTCAGATACGCAGTATTTT.